Below, 22 T cell receptor beta chains from the same sample are listed, as sequenced in a study of T cells in Graves' hyperthyroidism and ophthalmopathy. RNA transcripts gave rise to amplified TCR beta CDR3 regions. Primed by the HTBI set, a first-round RT-PCR was run on the TCR CDR3. TCRdb re-called the multiplex PCR reads through MiXCR, storing one row per CDR3 protein. The sample holds about 300,000 distinct CDR3 sequences, around a fifth seen once. Sequences were obtained from blood. The receptors here all came from a man in his fifties or sixties with Graves' ophthalmopathy.

This clonotype was observed a few times. V gene TRBV20-1 combines with J gene TRBJ2-3, with D perhaps TRBD1 or TRBD2 (5 bases each). Germline V gives CDR1 DFQATT, CDR2 SNEGSKA (reference sequence). V lost 7 bases and J 1 base, leaving 9 bases between the germline ends. This CDR3 has 12 residues. The CDR3 is CSVRGGTDTQYF. The CDR3, as DNA: TGCAGTGTGAGGGGTGGCACAGATACGCAGTATTTT.

This clonotype was detected many times. This sequence joins TRBV18 and TRBJ1-4; 7 bases align to TRBD1. This CDR3 spans 13 amino acids. J gave up 5 bases and V 3 bases, and 0 bases lay outside the gene matches. Per germline, CDR1 KGHSH and CDR2 LQKENI. The CDR3 DNA follows: TGTGCCAGCTCACCGGGACAGAATGAAAAACTGTTTTTT. Translated, it gives CASSPGQNEKLFF.

Many counts were recorded for this clonotype. V and J are TRBV28 and TRBJ1-2; the match to TRBD1 covers 9 bases. The trim removed 9 bases at V and 6 bases at J, leaving 14 bases unmatched. Germline CDR1 MDHEN, CDR2 SYDVKM. The CDR3 extends over 15 amino acids. The CDR3 DNA is TGTGCCAGTCAACGCCTTTCATACAGGGGGCATGGCTACACCTTC. Residues: CASQRLSYRGHGYTF.

This clonotype was counted between two and nine times. CDR3 region: CASSFLQGYEQYF. The CDR3 DNA reads TGTGCCAGCAGTTTCCTACAGGGCTACGAGCAGTACTTC. The chain carries TRBV27 and TRBJ2-7; D is possibly TRBD1 (6 bases). Germline V gives CDR1 MNHEY, CDR2 SMNVEV (reference sequence). With 3 bases removed from V and 3 bases from J, the gap between germline ends came to 9 bases. This CDR3 has 13 amino acids.

This clonotype occurred many times. The chain employs TRBV5-1 and TRBJ2-2; D possibly matches TRBD1 or TRBD2 (5 bases each). Germline loops: CDR1 SGHRS, CDR2 YFSETQ. The CDR3 consists of 14 residues. The germline V and J ends were trimmed by 4 bases and 0 bases, with 7 bases remaining between them. The CDR3 region has the DNA TGCGCCAGCAGCGGGACGGCGAACACCGGGGAGCTGTTTTTT. This encodes CASSGTANTGELFF.

The gene calls are TRBV7-2 and TRBJ1-5, with no clear D. CDR1 SGHTA and CDR2 FQGNSA come from the germline V gene. This CDR3 has 15 amino acids. Trimming removed 0 bases at V and 0 bases at J, with 6 bases between. CDR3 sequence: CASSLARYSNQPQHF. The DNA of the CDR3 is TGTGCCAGCAGCTTAGCGCGTTATAGCAATCAGCCCCAGCATTTT.

This clonotype was picked up a small number of times. The chain links TRBV6-5 to TRBJ2-7; D is ambiguous. Germline assignment: CDR1 MNHEY and CDR2 SVGAGI. Trimming took off 0 bases at V and 5 bases at J, with 11 bases between the two ends. CDR3 length: 14 amino acids. CDR3 amino acids: CASSYSDSLDEQYF. In nucleotides, the CDR3 is TGTGCCAGCAGTTACTCCGACTCCTTAGACGAGCAGTACTTC.

The genes are TRBV19 and TRBJ1-5, with TRBD1 matching 10 bases. Germline V CDR1 and CDR2: LNHDA, SQIVND (reference sequence). With V trimmed by 1 base and J by 2 bases, 8 bases remained unmatched. This CDR3 has 18 residues. CDR3: CASSIGGGTGARNQPQHF. DNA for the CDR3: TGTGCCAGTAGTATAGGGGGTGGGACAGGGGCCCGCAATCAGCCCCAGCATTTT.

As regards this clonotype: One end of the junction fails to match germline, which may point to a read error. V usage is TRBV19 and J usage is TRBJ2-5; D not certain. Germline CDR1 reads LNHDA; CDR2 reads SQIVND (reference sequence). CDR3 size: 13 residues. CDR3 in amino acids: CATSLGQLESQYF. In DNA, the CDR3 is TGTGCCACCTCATTAGGGCAGTTAGAGAGCCAGTACTTC.

In its sample, this clonotype was seen many times. The chain uses TRBV28 and TRBJ2-7; D is possibly TRBD1 or TRBD2 (5 bases each). In germline, CDR1 is MDHEN, CDR2 SYDVKM. There are 14 residues in the CDR3. Trimming shortened V by 6 bases and J by 0 bases, and 12 bases separated the two germline ends. CDR3 loop: CASRGEPSSYEQYF. For the CDR3, the DNA is TGTGCCAGCAGGGGGGAGCCGAGCTCCTACGAGCAGTACTTC.

A few counts support this clonotype. The chain recombines TRBV7-9 with TRBJ2-7, with TRBD2 identical over 10 bases. Germline V CDR1 and CDR2: SEHNR, FQNEAQ (reference sequence). CDR3 length equals 15 residues. V trimming: 1 base; J trimming: 5 bases; junction bases outside the gene matches: 5. This CDR3 is CASSLVQAGGDEQYF. The CDR3 nucleotides read TGTGCCAGCAGCTTAGTACAAGCGGGAGGGGACGAGCAGTACTTC.

This clonotype was recorded a few times. The J gene is TRBJ2-1, the V gene TRBV7-9; 9 bases fit TRBD1. Germline CDR1 reads SEHNR; CDR2 reads FQNEAQ (reference sequence). Germline trimming cut 6 bases from V and 1 base from J; bases unmatched to any gene: 4. The CDR3 loop spans 15 amino acids. The CDR3 protein is CASRPGTGSYNEQFF. Here the CDR3 DNA reads TGTGCCAGCAGGCCCGGGACAGGGTCCTACAATGAGCAGTTCTTC.

In its sample, this clonotype was seen many times. This sequence joins TRBV3-1 and TRBJ2-3; unclear D gene. The CDR3 spans 14 residues. The germline gives CDR1 LGHDT, CDR2 YNNKEL (reference sequence). V was clipped by 1 base and J by 2 bases, with 7 bases between them. The CDR3 is CASSQASNTDTQYF. DNA for the CDR3: TGTGCCAGCAGCCAAGCCTCGAACACAGATACGCAGTATTTT.

The gene calls are TRBV2 and TRBJ1-4; possible D gene TRBD1, 6 bases. The CDR3 has 14 residues. The germline gives CDR1 SNHLY, CDR2 FYNNEI. V gave up 2 bases and J gave up 3 bases, with 7 bases separating them. The CDR3 coding sequence is TGTGCCAGCAGTGAAAGACAGGCTAATGAAAAACTGTTTTTT. Amino acids: CASSERQANEKLFF. The complete variable domain, with remaining parts taken from reference TRBV2 and TRBJ1-4, reads EPEVTQTPSHQVTQMGQEVILRCVPISNHLYFYWYRQILGQKVEFLVSFYNNEISEKSEIFDDQFSVERPDGSNFTLKIRSTKLEDSAMYFCASSERQANEKLFFGSGTQLSVL.

This clonotype was recorded many times. The chain has TRBV6-1 and TRBJ1-6; possible D gene TRBD1, 6 bases. V shed 5 bases and J shed 7 bases, with 21 bases lying between them. From germline, CDR1 is MNHNS and CDR2 SASEGT. The CDR3 covers 17 residues. The CDR3 region has the DNA TGTGCCAGCAGTCCACGGGGGGGGGCTCCCGTAAATTCACCCCTCCACTTT. This encodes CASSPRGGAPVNSPLHF.

This clonotype was found many times. CDR3 DNA sequence: TGTGCCAGCAGTTTGGGGGGAAACATTCAGTACTTC. Its protein is CASSLGGNIQYF. The V gene is TRBV2, the J gene TRBJ2-4, with D possibly matching TRBD2 (6 bases). The CDR3 extends over 12 amino acids. Trimming stripped 5 bases from V and 6 bases from J, with 8 bases between. The germline CDR1 and CDR2 sequences are SNHLY and FYNNEI.

The J gene is TRBJ2-1, the V gene TRBV29-1, with D perhaps TRBD2 (5 bases). CDR1 is SQVTM and CDR2 is ANQGSEA in the germline V gene. V was clipped by 6 bases and J by 6 bases, with 18 bases between them. The CDR3 contains 14 residues. CDR3 sequence (DNA): TGCAGCGTCCAAACCGTCCTAGCAGCCAATGAGCAGTTCTTC. Translation: CSVQTVLAANEQFF.

The chain couples TRBV20-1 to TRBJ2-7; 10 bases are shared with TRBD2. The ends lost 6 bases at V and 2 bases at J; junction bases unmatched: 4. The CDR3 runs to 13 residues. Germline lookup yields CDR1 DFQATT and CDR2 SNEGSKA (reference sequence). The CDR3 reads CSALAGGAYEQYF. In DNA form, the CDR3 reads TGCAGTGCCTTAGCGGGAGGCGCCTACGAGCAGTACTTC.

The rearrangement uses TRBV24-1 and TRBJ2-5; no definite D call. Germline assignment: CDR1 KGHDR and CDR2 SFDVKD. The CDR3 runs 15 residues. Trimming stripped 4 bases from V and 4 bases from J, with 15 bases between. The CDR3 DNA is TGTGCCACCAGTGACTCGGGCCCAAAAGGAGAGACCCAGTACTTC. This encodes CATSDSGPKGETQYF.

This chain joins TRBV15 and TRBJ1-6; D is unclear. Germline CDR1 LNHNV, CDR2 YYDKDF (reference sequence). Trimming shortened V by 1 base and J by 5 bases, and 18 bases separated the two germline ends. The CDR3 is made up of 18 amino acids. The CDR3 DNA follows: TGTGCCACCAGCAGAGCCCTCCGAGAGGGTTTCCATAATTCACCCCTCCACTTT. Amino acids: CATSRALREGFHNSPLHF.

The chain is built from TRBV18 and TRBJ2-7; 7 nucleotides align to TRBD2. There are 16 residues in the CDR3. V trimming: 6 bases; J trimming: 5 bases; junction bases outside the gene matches: 16. Germline-derived CDR1 and CDR2 are KGHSH and LQKENI. CDR3: CASSRGGWQRDDEQYF. CDR3 coding DNA: TGTGCCAGCTCGCGGGGAGGGTGGCAGCGGGACGACGAGCAGTACTTC.

This clonotype has at least ten counts. The chain uses TRBV6-2 or TRBV6-3 and TRBJ1-1; D is undetermined. This CDR3 is 11 amino acids long. CDR1 is MNHEY and CDR2 is SVGEGT in the germline V gene. Trimming stripped 7 bases from V and 2 bases from J, with 5 bases between. The CDR3 is CASTQNTEAFF. CDR3 DNA: TGTGCCAGCACCCAAAACACTGAAGCTTTCTTT.